The subject of this entry is one TCR beta chain. Its antigen is as yet unknown. This record comes from a study of cytomegalovirus exposure and HLA in healthy donors. Study observations and caveats: Analyses of presence/absence relied on an assumption of roughly uniform sequencing depth across donors. As a later analysis revealed, the rate of TCR association differed by HLA locus, with DRB1 most and HLA-C fewest. Later analysis associated a missense DCLRE1C variant with TCR beta V- and J-gene trimming.

Trimming took off 2 bases at V and 5 bases at J, with 14 bases between the two ends. Germline CDR1 is SGHTA and CDR2 is FQGNSA. The CDR3 extends over 15 amino acids. Vbeta (60) and Jbeta (13) primers were used in the PCR. Data came from immunoSEQ multiplex PCR; TCRdb stores just in-frame clones and leaves some out. The table has over 150,000 clones, 75% seen once. Sequenced: PBMCs. The chain couples TRBV7-2 to TRBJ2-3, with D unresolved. The clonotype was recovered from a man aged 18 to 30 in good health and CMV-seronegative. Here the CDR3 DNA reads TGTGCCAGCAGCTTAAGCGTTTCATCGTTAGATACGCAGTATTTT. Its protein product is CASSLSVSSLDTQYF. Looking up the rest from reference TRBV7-2 and TRBJ2-3 gives the full variable domain: GAGVSQSPSNKVTEKGKDVELRCDPISGHTALYWYRQSLGQGLEFLIYFQGNSAPDKSGLPSDRFSAERTGGSVSTLTIQRTQQEDSAVYLCASSLSVSSLDTQYFGPGTRLTVL.